Listed below are T cell receptor beta chains from one sample, sequenced in a study of blood T cell repertoires in COVID-19. Here immunoSEQ multiplex PCR was the method, and the copy in TCRdb shows in-frame clones only, minus some. The sample includes about 100,000 clones, almost 80% of them seen just once. The material sequenced was peripheral blood. The source of these receptors is a woman in her seventies with acute or convalescent COVID-19. Each CDR3 is given with its conserved first and last residue. D genes are given only for firm matches. Clone size is shown for a subset of rows, as once, few, many or a class of expanded clone.

v_call: TRBV12-3/TRBV12-4; cdr3_length: 12; clone_size: .; j_call: TRBJ1-2; d_call: .; cdr3_aa: CASTRGVGGYTF; cdr3_nt: TGTGCCAGCACCAGGGGAGTGGGTGGCTACACCTTC
v_call: TRBV5-1; cdr3_length: 16; clone_size: .; j_call: TRBJ1-4; d_call: TRBD1; cdr3_aa: CASRQQLQGENEKLFF; cdr3_nt: TGCGCCAGCAGACAACAACTTCAGGGGGAGAATGAAAAACTGTTTTTT
v_call: TRBV5-6; cdr3_length: 11; clone_size: .; j_call: TRBJ2-7; d_call: .; cdr3_aa: CASSFLYEQYF; cdr3_nt: TGTGCCAGCAGCTTCCTTTACGAGCAGTACTTC
v_call: TRBV5-6; cdr3_length: 15; clone_size: .; j_call: TRBJ1-1; d_call: .; cdr3_aa: CASSWGGRLNTEAFF; cdr3_nt: TGTGCCAGCAGCTGGGGGGGCAGATTGAACACTGAAGCTTTCTTT
v_call: TRBV6-5; cdr3_length: 15; clone_size: .; j_call: TRBJ1-5; d_call: TRBD1; cdr3_aa: CASSYRTGGNQPQHF; cdr3_nt: TGTGCCAGCAGTTACCGGACAGGGGGCAATCAGCCCCAGCATTTT
v_call: TRBV6-5; cdr3_length: 15; clone_size: few; j_call: TRBJ2-2; d_call: TRBD1; cdr3_aa: CASSYSGGETGELFF; cdr3_nt: TGTGCCAGCAGTTACTCAGGGGGCGAAACCGGGGAGCTGTTTTTT
v_call: TRBV3-1/TRBV3-2; cdr3_length: 14; clone_size: .; j_call: TRBJ1-1; d_call: TRBD1; cdr3_aa: CASSRQGATTEAFF; cdr3_nt: TGTGCCAGTTCCAGACAGGGGGCTACCACTGAAGCTTTCTTT
v_call: TRBV2; cdr3_length: 15; clone_size: once; j_call: TRBJ2-7; d_call: TRBD1; cdr3_aa: CASRGGTGSSYEQYF; cdr3_nt: TGTGCCAGCAGGGGAGGGACAGGGAGTTCCTACGAGCAGTACTTC
v_call: TRBV6-5; cdr3_length: 15; clone_size: .; j_call: TRBJ1-1; d_call: TRBD1; cdr3_aa: CASSYRWTGNTEAFF; cdr3_nt: TGTGCCAGCAGTTATCGGTGGACAGGGAACACTGAAGCTTTCTTT
v_call: TRBV12-5; cdr3_length: 13; clone_size: once; j_call: TRBJ2-3; d_call: .; cdr3_aa: CASGLVRGDTQYF; cdr3_nt: TGTGCTAGTGGTTTGGTACGGGGGGATACGCAGTATTTT